The clone carrying this T cell receptor (beta chain) was observed a few times. Its antigen remains unknown. TCRdb's table, derived via immunoSEQ multiplex PCR, lists solely in-frame clones and lacks some. The sample has about 69,000 clones; about 95% are singletons. The record originates from a study of cytomegalovirus exposure and HLA in healthy donors. Findings of the study overall: The majority of TCR sequences were rare, yet some public TCRs appeared in many donors.

Specimen: PBMCs. This clonotype was sampled from a woman aged 18-29 years in good health and CMV-seronegative.

DNA for the CDR3: TGTGCCAGCAGCAGTCCCCCCGGGGAGCTGTTTTTT. It translates to CASSSPPGELFF. The chain has TRBV27 and TRBJ2-2; no reliable D call. This CDR3 is 12 amino acids long. The V gene's germline CDR1 is MNHEY and CDR2 SMNVEV (reference sequence). V lost 6 bases to trimming and J lost 6 bases, with 8 bases between them.